Below, 32 T cell receptor beta chains from the same sample are listed, as sequenced in a study of early T cells in non-severe SARS-CoV-2 infection. One entry per CDR3 protein, called by TCRdb with MiXCR from the 5' RACE reads. In the table there are roughly 50,000 distinct CDR3 sequences, about 8.2% of which are singletons. Sequencing was done on a sample of whole blood. Receptors originate from an adult who was a healthcare worker with PCR-confirmed SARS-CoV-2 infection or an uninfected control (not recorded which).

This clonotype was seen a handful of times. The chain uses TRBV27 and TRBJ2-7, with D possibly matching TRBD1 (5 bases). Germline V CDR1 and CDR2: MNHEY, SMNVEV (reference sequence). CDR3 length: 14 amino acids. V dropped 4 bases and J dropped 7 bases, with 17 bases sitting between them. CDR3 sequence: CASSYQGTLREQYF. In DNA, the CDR3 is TGTGCCAGCAGTTACCAGGGAACCTTACGAGAGCAGTACTTC.

This clonotype has at least ten counts. The V and J genes are TRBV14 and TRBJ2-5; the D gene is possibly TRBD1 (5 bases). The V and J ends lost 2 bases and 2 bases respectively, with 9 bases between them. This CDR3 comprises 14 residues. Germline assignment: CDR1 SGHDN and CDR2 FVKESK. The CDR3 region has the DNA TGTGCCAGCAGCCAAAGACAGAAACAAGAGACCCAGTACTTC. It codes for CASSQRQKQETQYF.

This clonotype appeared a few times. V is TRBV10-3 and J is TRBJ1-1; TRBD1 matches at 7 bases. V was clipped by 7 bases and J by 3 bases; unmatched bases: 2. CDR3 length: 12 residues. Per the germline V gene, CDR1 is ENHRY and CDR2 is SYGVKD. The chain's CDR3 is CAITQGDTEAFF. CDR3 sequence (DNA): TGTGCCATCACCCAGGGGGACACTGAAGCTTTCTTT.

J is TRBJ2-2 and V is TRBV20-1, with D uncertain. The germline V gene has CDR1 DFQATT and CDR2 SNEGSKA (reference sequence). With 6 bases removed from V and 5 bases from J, the gap between germline ends came to 13 bases. The CDR3 is 13 residues long. CDR3 nucleotides: TGCAGTGCGTATGATTTTACTACCGGGGAGCTGTTTTTT. Residues: CSAYDFTTGELFF.

This clonotype has a handful of counts. The rearrangement links TRBV6-5 to TRBJ1-4; 7 bases match TRBD1. With V trimmed by 2 bases and J by 7 bases, 7 bases remained unmatched. Germline V lookup: CDR1 MNHEY, CDR2 SVGAGI. This CDR3 spans 15 amino acids. The CDR3 DNA follows: TGTGCCAGCAGTTACCTCGGCAGGGGGGCTGAAAAACTGTTTTTT. This translates into CASSYLGRGAEKLFF.

The sample holds many counts of this clonotype. This chain's CDR3 is CASSYWRGTWGQPQHF. The CDR3 DNA sequence: TGTGCCAGCAGTTACTGGCGGGGGACATGGGGTCAGCCCCAGCATTTT. The chain is built from TRBV6-2 or TRBV6-3 and TRBJ1-5, with a tentative D call TRBD1 (6 bases). Germline-derived CDR1 and CDR2 are MNHEY and SVGEGT. V was clipped by 1 base and J by 6 bases, with 16 bases between them. The CDR3 is made up of 16 amino acids.

The genes are TRBV2 and TRBJ1-6; 10 nucleotides match TRBD1. V trimming: 7 bases; J trimming: 7 bases; junction bases outside the gene matches: 10. This CDR3 is built from 16 residues. Per the germline V gene, CDR1 is SNHLY and CDR2 is FYNNEI. DNA of the CDR3: TGTGCCAGCACCTCCTGGGGGACAGGGGCAAATTCACCCCTCCACTTT. As protein: CASTSWGTGANSPLHF. Full variable domain (rest looked up from reference TRBV2 and TRBJ1-6): EPEVTQTPSHQVTQMGQEVILRCVPISNHLYFYWYRQILGQKVEFLVSFYNNEISEKSEIFDDQFSVERPDGSNFTLKIRSTKLEDSAMYFCASTSWGTGANSPLHFGNGTRLTVT.

This clonotype was seen many times. This chain joins TRBV12-3 or TRBV12-4 and TRBJ1-2, with 7 nucleotides matching TRBD1. Trimming removed 3 bases from V and 7 bases from J; junction bases left unmatched: 5. The CDR3 totals 13 residues. CDR3 nucleotide sequence: TGTGCCAGCAGTTTTAGACAGGGCTCTGGCTACACCTTC. This encodes CASSFRQGSGYTF.

This clonotype has a count of ten or more. V gene TRBV6-6 combines with J gene TRBJ1-1; D remains unclear. The CDR3 loop spans 13 amino acids. Between the trimmed V and J ends, which lost 6 bases and 1 base, there was a span of 9 bases. Germline CDR1 reads MNHNY; CDR2 reads SVGAGI (reference sequence). CDR3 protein: CASRSTSNTEAFF. DNA for the CDR3: TGTGCCAGCAGGTCGACATCGAACACTGAAGCTTTCTTT.

This clonotype was recorded many times. V is TRBV7-3 and J is TRBJ2-7, with D possibly being TRBD2 (6 bases). There are 15 residues in the CDR3. CDR1 and CDR2 (germline): SGHTA, FQGTGA. Trimming cost V 0 bases and J 6 bases, with 15 bases left between them. The CDR3 DNA is TGTGCCAGCAGCTTAACGGGGACGACTAGTTCCGAGCAGTACTTC. It encodes CASSLTGTTSSEQYF.

This clonotype was counted many times. The chain combines TRBV19 with TRBJ2-1; D uncertain. The CDR3 spans 15 residues. V was shortened by 5 bases and J by 0 bases, with 11 bases between the two germline ends. Germline CDR1 reads LNHDA; CDR2 reads SQIVND (reference sequence). CDR3 amino acids: CASSLYQSSYNEQFF. DNA for the CDR3: TGTGCCAGTAGTCTCTACCAGAGCTCCTACAATGAGCAGTTCTTC. Drawing the rest from reference TRBV19 and TRBJ2-1, the complete variable domain is DGGITQSPKYLFRKEGQNVTLSCEQNLNHDAMYWYRQDPGQGLRLIYYSQIVNDFQKGDIAEGYSVSREKKESFPLTVTSAQKNPTAFYLCASSLYQSSYNEQFFGPGTRLTVL.

The rearrangement uses TRBV11-2 and TRBJ2-7, with D possibly being TRBD1 or TRBD2 (6 bases each). This CDR3 has 15 amino acids. The V end lost 4 bases, the J end lost 6 bases, and 19 bases lay between the germline ends. CDR1 and CDR2 (germline): SGHAT, FQNNGV. CDR3 residues: CASSSDLGGPFEQYF. Written as DNA, the CDR3 is TGTGCCAGCAGCTCTGACCTCGGGGGCCCCTTCGAGCAGTACTTC.

The chain links TRBV12-3 or TRBV12-4 to TRBJ2-5, with 8 bases aligning to TRBD1. Trimming took 8 bases from V and 2 from J; bases not matched to a gene: 4. CDR3 length equals 13 residues. CDR3 sequence: CASGDRGQETQYF. CDR3 nucleotides: TGTGCCAGCGGAGACAGGGGTCAAGAGACCCAGTACTTC.

This clonotype was recorded many times. This chain joins TRBV7-9 and TRBJ2-7; no firm D call. The germline CDR1 and CDR2 sequences are SEHNR and FQNEAQ (reference sequence). V was pared by 5 bases and J by 2 bases, with 7 bases between. The CDR3 runs 12 residues. As DNA, the CDR3 is TGTGCCAGCAGCCCGGTCCCCTACGAGCAGTACTTC. The encoded protein is CASSPVPYEQYF.

The rearrangement links TRBV29-1 to TRBJ1-2, with D uncertain. The CDR3 runs to 11 residues. Germline-derived CDR1 and CDR2 are SQVTM and ANQGSEA. V gave up 3 bases and J gave up 6 bases, with 8 bases separating them. CDR3 loop: CSVDRDNGYTF. CDR3 in DNA: TGCAGCGTTGATCGCGACAATGGCTACACCTTC.

The chain uses TRBV2 and TRBJ2-5; 8 bases match TRBD2. Per germline, CDR1 SNHLY and CDR2 FYNNEI. V lost 2 bases, J lost 1 base, and 3 bases stayed unmatched. The CDR3 loop spans 15 amino acids. Here the CDR3 reads CASSELAGFQETQYF. DNA of the CDR3: TGTGCCAGCAGTGAACTAGCGGGCTTCCAAGAGACCCAGTACTTC.

The rearrangement uses TRBV7-2 and TRBJ2-6; TRBD1 matches at 11 bases. The CDR3 runs to 16 residues. Per germline, CDR1 SGHTA and CDR2 FQGNSA. The V and J ends lost 5 bases and 4 bases, in that order; junction bases with no gene match: 4. CDR3: CASSRTGGHGANVLTF. CDR3 bases: TGTGCCAGCAGCCGGACAGGGGGCCACGGGGCCAACGTCCTGACTTTC.

This rearrangement joins TRBV7-9 to TRBJ2-3, with D unresolved. Trimming took off 0 bases at V and 1 base at J, with 8 bases between the two ends. The CDR3 has 15 amino acids. In germline, CDR1 is SEHNR, CDR2 FQNEAQ (reference sequence). CDR3 in DNA: TGTGCCAGCAGCTTAGCAGCGAGCGGCACAGATACGCAGTATTTT. Its translation is CASSLAASGTDTQYF.

This clonotype turned up a few times. A much larger clone differs by one base, so this may be a read error. This chain connects TRBV11-2 to TRBJ1-3; weak D call: TRBD1 (5 bases). This CDR3 is built from 16 residues. Germline CDR1 reads SGHAT; CDR2 reads FQNNGV. The CDR3 reads CASSSRDPFSGNTMYF. DNA of the CDR3: TGTGCCAGCAGCTCCCGGGACCCGTTCTCTGGAAACACCATGTATTTT.

This rearrangement joins TRBV29-1 to TRBJ1-1; perhaps TRBD1 as D (6 bases). The V and J ends lost 1 base and 1 base respectively, with 10 bases between them. The germline V gene has CDR1 SQVTM and CDR2 ANQGSEA. This CDR3 has 14 residues. The CDR3 loop reads CSVEGLQGNTEAFF. The CDR3 coding sequence is TGCAGCGTTGAAGGTCTACAGGGGAACACTGAAGCTTTCTTT.

This clonotype has ten or more counts. The rearrangement joins TRBV19 to TRBJ1-5, with a possible D match to TRBD1 (5 bases). The germline V gene has CDR1 LNHDA and CDR2 SQIVND (reference sequence). V shed 11 bases and J shed 0 bases, with 14 bases lying between them. The length of the CDR3 is 14 residues. CDR3 DNA: TGTGCCTGCAGGGAAAGGTTTAGCAATCAGCCCCAGCATTTT. Translation gives CACRERFSNQPQHF.

This clonotype was recorded many times. This rearrangement joins TRBV4-1 to TRBJ2-5; TRBD2 matches 8 bases. The CDR3 consists of 16 residues. CDR1 is MGHRA and CDR2 is YSYEKL in the germline V gene. The V and J ends lost 4 bases and 9 bases, in that order; junction bases with no gene match: 16. As DNA, the CDR3 is TGCGCCAGCAGCCGCCAGTCCGGGACTAGTGGTTCGGCCCAGTACTTC. Translated: CASSRQSGTSGSAQYF.

The rearrangement joins TRBV3-1 to TRBJ2-5; no firm D call. The V end was cut by 0 bases, the J end by 2 bases, with 13 bases between. Germline V gene sequence: CDR1 LGHDT, CDR2 YNNKEL (reference sequence). The CDR3 runs to 16 residues. The CDR3 here is CASSQEIMTLQETQYF. DNA for the CDR3: TGTGCCAGCAGCCAAGAGATTATGACACTTCAAGAGACCCAGTACTTC.

This clonotype was counted a few times. The rearrangement uses TRBV5-1 and TRBJ1-1; possible D gene TRBD1, 6 bases. V was clipped by 4 bases and J by 5 bases, with 12 bases between them. Germline V CDR1 and CDR2: SGHRS, YFSETQ. The CDR3 consists of 13 residues. DNA of the CDR3: TGCGCCAGCAGCGTTGACAGGATTACTGAAGCTTTCTTT. Translation: CASSVDRITEAFF.

This clonotype has a count of ten or more. The gene calls are TRBV10-2 and TRBJ2-3; perhaps TRBD2 as D (5 bases). V shed 9 bases and J shed 2 bases, with 12 bases lying between them. The V gene's germline CDR1 is WSHSY and CDR2 SAAADI. The CDR3 has 13 amino acids. The CDR3 protein is CARSSAITDTQYF. CDR3 nucleotides: TGCGCCAGGAGTAGCGCGATCACAGATACGCAGTATTTT.

This clonotype was picked up a small number of times. This chain links TRBV9 with TRBJ2-4; TRBD2 might be the D (6 bases). Trimming took 3 bases from V and 0 from J, leaving 10 bases between them. Germline V CDR1 and CDR2: SGDLS, YYNGEE. The CDR3 loop spans 15 amino acids. This CDR3 reads CASSGRDSAKNIQYF. The CDR3 DNA is TGTGCCAGCAGCGGACGGGACTCAGCCAAAAACATTCAGTACTTC.

The chain employs TRBV7-6 and TRBJ1-3; D is perhaps TRBD1 (5 bases). This CDR3 is built from 13 residues. The germline V gene encodes CDR1 SGHVS and CDR2 FNYEAQ. The germline V and J ends were trimmed by 1 base and 4 bases, with 5 bases remaining between them. CDR3: CASSLGQGNTIYF. CDR3 in DNA: TGTGCCAGCAGCTTAGGACAGGGAAACACCATATATTTT. The full variable domain, rest sourced from reference TRBV7-6 and TRBJ1-3, is GAGVSQSPRYKVTKRGQDVALRCDPISGHVSLYWYRQALGQGPEFLTYFNYEAQQDKSGLPNDRFSAERPEGSISTLTIQRTEQRDSAMYRCASSLGQGNTIYFGEGSWLTVV.

The V call is TRBV4-1, the J call TRBJ1-5; the D is unclear. In germline, CDR1 is MGHRA, CDR2 YSYEKL. V was cut by 4 bases and J by 5 bases, with 12 bases left in between. This CDR3 comprises 14 residues. The CDR3 loop is CASSPPGGDQPQHF. CDR3 in DNA: TGCGCCAGCAGCCCTCCTGGCGGGGATCAGCCCCAGCATTTT.

This clonotype was observed a handful of times. The chain is built from TRBV5-6 and TRBJ1-4, with D perhaps matching TRBD1 (5 bases). The length of the CDR3 is 15 residues. The V gene lost 2 bases and the J gene lost 0 bases, with 8 bases spanning the gap. Germline V gene lookup returns CDR1 SGHDT and CDR2 YYEEEE. The CDR3 here is CASSLPGTTNEKLFF. For the CDR3, the DNA is TGTGCCAGCAGCTTACCAGGGACAACTAATGAAAAACTGTTTTTT.

This clonotype has more than one count but fewer than ten. A read error may produce the germline difference seen at one junction end. The chain employs TRBV20-1 and TRBJ2-1, with 7 bases fitting TRBD2. Germline CDR1 is DFQATT and CDR2 is SNEGSKA (reference sequence). The CDR3 spans 15 residues. The CDR3 sequence: CSAIHSGPSYNEQFF. CDR3 DNA sequence: TGTAGTGCTATCCATAGCGGGCCCTCGTACAATGAGCAGTTCTTC.

This clonotype was seen a handful of times. V and J are TRBV4-3 and TRBJ2-5; D is uncertain. The CDR3 totals 14 residues. V lost 4 bases, J lost 4 bases, and 13 bases lay in between. Germline CDR1 is LGHNA and CDR2 is YSLEER. DNA of the CDR3: TGCGCCAGCAGCCCCCAAATGGCCGCAGAGACCCAGTACTTC. Encoded protein: CASSPQMAAETQYF.

V gene TRBV5-1 combines with J gene TRBJ2-5; 9 bases map to TRBD2. There are 16 residues in the CDR3. Germline CDR1 reads SGHRS; CDR2 reads YFSETQ. Trimming removed 0 bases from V and 2 bases from J; junction bases left unmatched: 5. The CDR3, as DNA: TGCGCCAGCAGCTTGGTACCTAGCGGGGTACAAGAGACCCAGTACTTC. This gives the protein CASSLVPSGVQETQYF.